The 15 T cell receptor beta chains below come from one sample, sequenced in a study of T cell responses to AZD1222 COVID-19 vaccine. Libraries were prepared by immunoSEQ multiplex PCR; TCRdb keeps only in-frame clonotypes and omits some of them. The data contain about 140,000 clones, around 93% of them singletons. The input for sequencing was peripheral blood, taken on day 0 of AZD1222 vaccination. The receptor source for this set is an adult in good health.

The chain uses TRBV6-5 and TRBJ1-1; no reliable D call. Germline loops: CDR1 MNHEY, CDR2 SVGAGI. V was shortened by 6 bases and J by 1 base, with 6 bases between the two germline ends. CDR3 length: 12 amino acids. CDR3 residues: CASRRRNTEAFF. DNA of the CDR3: TGTGCCAGCAGACGGAGGAACACTGAAGCTTTCTTT.

The chain combines TRBV7-2 with TRBJ1-2; D gene ambiguous. There are 14 residues in the CDR3. Germline loops: CDR1 SGHTA, CDR2 FQGNSA. The V and J ends lost 0 bases and 6 bases respectively, with 11 bases between them. CDR3 bases: TGTGCCAGCAGCTTAGCGGCAAGATATGATGGCTACACCTTC. This encodes CASSLAARYDGYTF. The full variable domain, rest sourced from reference TRBV7-2 and TRBJ1-2, is GAGVSQSPSNKVTEKGKDVELRCDPISGHTALYWYRQSLGQGLEFLIYFQGNSAPDKSGLPSDRFSAERTGGSVSTLTIQRTQQEDSAVYLCASSLAARYDGYTFGSGTRLTVV.

The V call is TRBV21-1, the J call TRBJ1-1; the tabulated D call, TRBD1, remains unverified against the DNA. TRBV21-1 is recorded as a pseudogene. This CDR3 region has 14 residues. DNA of the CDR3: TGTGCCAGCAGCAAAGTCCAGGGGCGGACTGAAGCTTTCTTT. Its translation is CASSKVQGRTEAFF.

The rearrangement uses TRBV6-5 and TRBJ1-1; unclear D gene. The CDR3 is 16 residues long. Per the germline V gene, CDR1 is MNHEY and CDR2 is SVGAGI. V lost 2 bases, J lost 0 bases, and 13 bases lay in between. Here the CDR3 reads CASSYGFGDMNTEAFF. The CDR3, as DNA: TGTGCCAGCAGTTACGGGTTCGGAGACATGAACACTGAAGCTTTCTTT.

V gene TRBV7-2 combines with J gene TRBJ2-3, with D uncertain. CDR3 length equals 16 residues. V gave up 2 bases and J gave up 6 bases, with 18 bases separating them. Germline V gene sequence: CDR1 SGHTA, CDR2 FQGNSA. Written as DNA, the CDR3 is TGTGCCAGCAGCTTAATGGGTTACCCCGGCAGGGATACGCAGTATTTT. Protein: CASSLMGYPGRDTQYF.

This rearrangement joins TRBV3-1 (or the pseudogene TRBV3-2) to TRBJ2-5; D is undetermined. Germline V CDR1 and CDR2: LGHDT, YNNKEL (reference sequence). CDR3 length equals 14 residues. V was trimmed by 3 bases and J by 4 bases, leaving 12 bases between them. The CDR3 here is CASSQTLLGETQYF. In DNA, the CDR3 is TGTGCCAGCAGCCAGACACTCTTGGGAGAGACCCAGTACTTC.

CDR3 nucleotide sequence: TGTGCCACCAGTGAGGGTCTGTGGGGTATTGACTATGGCTACACCTTC. Translation: CATSEGLWGIDYGYTF. The chain is built from TRBV24-1 and TRBJ1-2; D ambiguous. Germline V gives CDR1 KGHDR, CDR2 SFDVKD. V shed 4 bases and J shed 3 bases, with 17 bases lying between them. CDR3 length: 16 amino acids.

The CDR3 region is CASSQGRTRSYEQYF. The CDR3 DNA sequence: TGTGCCAGCAGCCAAGGAAGGACTAGAAGCTACGAGCAGTACTTC. The chain is built from TRBV4-2 and TRBJ2-7; TRBD2 agrees at 7 bases. Germline V gene sequence: CDR1 LGHNA, CDR2 YNFKEQ. Trimming at V came to 1 base and at J to 3 bases, leaving 6 bases not matched to a gene. The CDR3 loop spans 15 amino acids.

V is TRBV7-2 and J is TRBJ2-4, with D perhaps being TRBD1 or TRBD2 (5 bases each). The germline V and J ends were trimmed by 4 bases and 1 base, with 8 bases remaining between them. Looked up from germline, CDR1 is SGHTA and CDR2 is FQGNSA. This CDR3 contains 14 residues. The CDR3: CASSSEGAKNIQYF. CDR3 DNA: TGTGCCAGCAGCTCCGAGGGGGCCAAAAACATTCAGTACTTC.

The V call is TRBV5-4, the J call TRBJ2-7; D is perhaps TRBD1 or TRBD2 (5 bases each). The length of the CDR3 is 15 residues. Germline CDR1 SGHNT, CDR2 YYREEE (reference sequence). Trimming took 1 base from V and 0 from J, leaving 11 bases between them. CDR3 in DNA: TGTGCCAGCAGCTTGAGGTGGGGGACCTCCTACGAGCAGTACTTC. Protein sequence: CASSLRWGTSYEQYF.

V gene TRBV19 combines with J gene TRBJ1-2, with 11 bases matching TRBD1. The junction had 8 bases not matched to a gene; V was cut back by 3 bases and J by 8 bases. In germline, CDR1 is LNHDA, CDR2 SQIVND (reference sequence). There are 15 residues in the CDR3. The CDR3 here is CASSMRDRGIEGYTF. The CDR3 nucleotides are TGTGCCAGTAGTATGAGGGACAGGGGGATAGAAGGCTACACCTTC.

The chain carries TRBV11-2 and TRBJ2-1, with D tentatively TRBD1 (5 bases). CDR1 and CDR2 from the germline V gene are SGHAT and FQNNGV. CDR3 length: 15 residues. The V end lost 8 bases, the J end lost 7 bases, and 21 bases lay between the germline ends. CDR3 nucleotide sequence: TGTGCCAGCCGAAAGGTGGTTGGCAGGGTGAATGAGCAGTTCTTC. Encoded protein: CASRKVVGRVNEQFF.

This rearrangement joins TRBV9 to TRBJ2-7; the D gene is possibly TRBD2 (6 bases). V lost 0 bases and J 0 bases, leaving 7 bases between the germline ends. In germline, CDR1 is SGDLS, CDR2 YYNGEE. The CDR3 covers 14 residues. Here the CDR3 reads CASSVDGSSYEQYF. The CDR3 DNA is TGTGCCAGCAGCGTAGACGGGAGCTCCTACGAGCAGTACTTC.

The rearrangement links TRBV24-1 to TRBJ2-1; no reliable D call. The germline V gene has CDR1 KGHDR and CDR2 SFDVKD. CDR3 length: 13 residues. V was cut by 9 bases and J by 4 bases, with 12 bases left in between. The CDR3 region has the DNA TGTGCCACCGGAAGGACGGTTTACAATGAGCAGTTCTTC. Translating it yields CATGRTVYNEQFF.

V is TRBV5-6 and J is TRBJ2-2; D remains ambiguous. Trimming shortened V by 1 base and J by 4 bases, and 8 bases separated the two germline ends. The CDR3 is 14 amino acids. Germline CDR1 and CDR2: SGHDT and YYEEEE. This chain's CDR3 is CASSLTVFTGELFF. The CDR3 DNA is TGTGCCAGCAGCTTGACAGTTTTCACCGGGGAGCTGTTTTTT.